This T cell receptor (beta chain) derives from a study of cytomegalovirus exposure and HLA in healthy donors. This clone was picked up a small number of times. The PCR made use of 60 Vbeta and 13 Jbeta primers. TCRdb's table, derived via immunoSEQ multiplex PCR, lists solely in-frame clones and lacks some. The sample lists 200,000 to 250,000 clones; 70% to 85% were seen once. After removal of 7 bases from V and 1 base from J, the junction contained 5 bases not matched to a gene. The CDR3 runs to 14 residues. Germline CDR1 is MNHEY and CDR2 is SMNVEV (reference sequence). The receptor's source is a male donor in good health and CMV-seronegative. The sequenced sample was PBMCs. The rearrangement uses TRBV27 and TRBJ1-1; 8 nucleotides agree with TRBD1. The CDR3 bases are TGTGCCAGCACCTCCGGGACAGGGAACACTGAAGCTTTCTTT. It is translated as CASTSGTGNTEAFF.